The 8 T cell receptor beta chains reported below all come from one sample, sequenced in a study of radiation and T cells in renal cell carcinoma. Only in-frame clones appear in the TCRdb table, and some are missing; sequencing was by immunoSEQ multiplex PCR. This sample yields approximately 80,000 clones, of which roughly nine tenths are seen a single time; around 6% belongs to the top ten. Time point meaning: blood 4 weeks post-SBRT, at nephrectomy. Regarding treatment: 15 Gy SBRT to primary tumor, nephrectomy 4 weeks later. Sequences were derived from blood, sampled from a patient whose treatment included radiotherapy and nephrectomy. These receptors all stem from a woman in her 70s with renal cell carcinoma.

The genes are TRBV6-1 and TRBJ2-1; possibly TRBD1 for D (5 bases). The ends were cut back, 4 bases at V and 8 bases at J, with 18 bases in the middle. The CDR3 loop spans 15 amino acids. Germline V gene data show CDR1 as MNHNS and CDR2 as SASEGT. CDR3 residues: CASSGGTRLRDEQFF. The CDR3 nucleotides read TGTGCCAGCAGTGGGGGCACGAGGCTCCGCGATGAGCAGTTCTTC.

With respect to this clone: The identical CDR3 is also encoded by other nucleotide sequences in the sample. The chain employs TRBV7-9 and TRBJ1-2; a possible D gene is TRBD1 (5 bases). CDR1 is SEHNR, CDR2 FQNEAQ, per germline (reference sequence). Trimming took off 0 bases at V and 3 bases at J, with 5 bases between the two ends. This CDR3 has 13 amino acids. CDR3 amino acids: CASSLAGDYGYTF. The DNA of the CDR3 is TGTGCCAGCAGCTTAGCGGGGGACTATGGCTACACCTTC. Looking up the rest from reference TRBV7-9 and TRBJ1-2 gives the full variable domain: DTGVSQNPRHKITKRGQNVTFRCDPISEHNRLYWYRQTLGQGPEFLTYFQNEAQLEKSRLLSDRFSAERPKGSFSTLEIQRTEQGDSAMYLCASSLAGDYGYTFGSGTRLTVV.

The chain joins TRBV10-3 to TRBJ2-3; tentatively, D is TRBD2 (5 bases). The CDR3 is 15 residues long. V was trimmed by 3 bases and J by 4 bases, leaving 14 bases between them. Germline V gene data show CDR1 as ENHRY and CDR2 as SYGVKD. The CDR3 sequence: CAISDFGKRPDTQYF. CDR3 nucleotides: TGTGCCATCAGTGATTTCGGGAAACGACCAGATACGCAGTATTTT.

V is TRBV30 and J is TRBJ1-3; 9 positions agree with TRBD1. This CDR3 has 16 residues. The V gene end was trimmed by 3 bases and the J gene end by 1 base; junction bases not matched to a gene: 7. Looked up from germline, CDR1 is GTSNPN and CDR2 is SVGIG (reference sequence). CDR3 region: CAWRTGGGRSGNTIYF. CDR3 nucleotides: TGTGCCTGGAGGACAGGGGGGGGAAGGTCTGGAAACACCATATATTTT.

V usage is TRBV6-1 and J usage is TRBJ1-2, with D perhaps TRBD1 (6 bases). This CDR3 is built from 14 residues. The V end was cut by 0 bases, the J end by 4 bases, with 9 bases between. Germline V gene data show CDR1 as MNHNS and CDR2 as SASEGT. This chain's CDR3 is CASSEAGGSYGYTF. CDR3 DNA sequence: TGTGCCAGCAGTGAAGCGGGGGGCAGCTATGGCTACACCTTC.

V and J are TRBV7-9 and TRBJ2-3; TRBD2 agrees at 9 bases. CDR1 and CDR2 from the germline V gene are SEHNR and FQNEAQ (reference sequence). This CDR3 region has 16 residues. V gave up 2 bases and J gave up 2 bases; unmatched junction bases: 5. The CDR3 here is CASSLLAGGNTDTQYF. DNA for the CDR3: TGTGCCAGCAGCTTACTGGCGGGGGGGAACACAGATACGCAGTATTTT.

The chain joins TRBV18 to TRBJ1-1, with D possibly TRBD1 on 5 matching bases. From germline, CDR1 is KGHSH and CDR2 LQKENI. V lost 4 bases and J 1 base, leaving 28 bases between the germline ends. The length of the CDR3 is 20 residues. Here the CDR3 reads CASSLFSTLGDSSKNTEAFF. For the CDR3, the DNA is TGTGCCAGCTCACTGTTCTCCACATTGGGTGACAGCTCCAAGAACACTGAAGCTTTCTTT.

The chain couples TRBV11-2 to TRBJ1-1; no firm D call. The V gene lost 5 bases and the J gene lost 1 base, with 17 bases spanning the gap. CDR3 length equals 16 residues. CDR1 is SGHAT, CDR2 FQNNGV, per germline. The DNA for the CDR3 is TGTGCCAGCAGCCGAAACGGCGGGGAGGGGAACACTGAAGCTTTCTTT. Translated: CASSRNGGEGNTEAFF.